This TCR beta chain is from a study of identical twins. Germline CDR1 is SEHNR and CDR2 is FQNEAQ (reference sequence). The CDR3 is 17 residues long. Unmatched junction bases numbered 14, after V lost 4 bases and J lost 7 bases. Study results and limitations: Insertions were reduced in abundant cord blood beta clonotypes but not in memory repertoires. Alpha sequences out of frame and shared by twins had excess low generation probability.

Of note for this clonotype: The antigen remains undetermined.

A universal primer site was created by template switching, with the cDNA bearing unique molecular identifiers. TCRdb called the 5' RACE reads again in MiXCR, with one record for every CDR3 protein. The sample holds about 210,000 distinct CDR3 sequences, about a tenth seen once. The specimen was memory (CD45RO+) T cells sorted from blood. The V and J genes are TRBV7-9 and TRBJ2-1; 9 bases line up with TRBD2. This TCR was sampled from a woman between 18 and 30 years old in good health. The CDR3 here is CASSSYSGRSMSNEQFF. The CDR3 coding sequence is TGTGCCAGCAGCTCTTATAGCGGGAGAAGTATGTCTAATGAGCAGTTCTTC.